This is a list of T cell receptor beta chains from one sample in a study of T cell clones after liver transplantation. TCRdb's copy holds only in-frame clones and misses some; the assay was immunoSEQ multiplex PCR. The sample includes roughly 100,000 clones, about 88% of them seen just once. This specimen consisted of CD4+ T cells from blood, obtained approximately 4 years after liver transplant. Source of these receptors: a human patient who received a liver transplant. Some T cells may originate from the graft donor. The CDR3 runs from the conserved cysteine through the conserved F or W. A D gene is named only where the DNA matches it firmly. The listing skips clone size in some rows; elsewhere it reads once, few, many or a size class.

.	TRBJ2-7	TRBV19	TRBD1	TGTGCCAGTAGTACACAATTCCCGGGGGACAGGGGCATCAACGAGCAGTACTTC	CASSTQFPGDRGINEQYF
.	TRBJ2-7	TRBV27	.	TGTGCCAGCAGCACCCGCAGCGGATTGTTCGCACCCTACGAGCAGTACTTC	CASSTRSGLFAPYEQYF
.	TRBJ2-5	TRBV25-1	.	TGTGCCAGCAGTGAATTTGGGGATACCCAAGAGACCCAGTACTTC	CASSEFGDTQETQYF
.	TRBJ1-4	TRBV7-2	TRBD1	TGTGCCAGCAGCACGACGACAGGGACCAATGAAAAACTGTTTTTT	CASSTTTGTNEKLFF
.	TRBJ2-7	TRBV9	TRBD2	TGTGCCAGCAGCGCACTAGCGCAACCCTACGAGCAGTACTTC	CASSALAQPYEQYF
.	TRBJ2-7	TRBV5-6	.	TGTGCCAGCAGCTTGTCTCGGACAGAATACTCCTACGAGCAGTACTTC	CASSLSRTEYSYEQYF
.	TRBJ1-2	TRBV5-8	TRBD1	TGTGCCCTCAACCGGGTCAGGGGACAGCTTTACTATGGCTACACCTTC	CALNRVRGQLYYGYTF
.	TRBJ2-3	TRBV11-2	.	TGTGCCAGCAGCCTAAGCACAGATACGCAGTATTTT	CASSLSTDTQYF
.	TRBJ2-2	TRBV7-2	.	TGTGCCAGCAGCTTAGAGTTCGTCAGGGGAAACACCGGGGAGCTGTTTTTT	CASSLEFVRGNTGELFF
.	TRBJ2-3	TRBV18	.	TGTGCCAGCTCGTTCAGCGGCACAGATACGCAGTATTTT	CASSFSGTDTQYF
.	TRBJ2-1	TRBV11-3	.	TGTGCCAGCAGCCAGGGGGGGAATGAGCAGTTCTTC	CASSQGGNEQFF
.	TRBJ1-4	TRBV5-4	.	TGTGCCAGCAGCTCCTATAGGGGAAAGACTAATGAAAAACTGTTTTTT	CASSSYRGKTNEKLFF
.	TRBJ2-3	TRBV5-1	.	TGCGCCAGCAGCTTGGCCAGTCAAGTGGTAGATACGCAGTATTTT	CASSLASQVVDTQYF
.	TRBJ1-6	TRBV2	.	TGTGCCAGCATGGGGACATCTAATAATTCACCCCTCCACTTT	CASMGTSNNSPLHF
once	TRBJ1-3	TRBV6-1	.	TGTGCCAGCAGCGAAGCAGGGCACAATACAAGAACCTCTGGAAACACCATATATTTT	CASSEAGHNTRTSGNTIYF
.	TRBJ1-4	TRBV10-3	TRBD1	TGTGCCATCAGTCGCGGGACAGGGATTGGGGAAAAACTGTTTTTT	CAISRGTGIGEKLFF
.	TRBJ1-6	TRBV5-1	.	TGCGCCAGCAGCTTGGGGGGCAGTGATAATTCACCCCTCCACTTT	CASSLGGSDNSPLHF
.	TRBJ1-4	TRBV9	TRBD1	TGTGCCAGCAGCCCAATGTACGGACAGGGTTCTGAAAAACTGTTTTTT	CASSPMYGQGSEKLFF
.	TRBJ2-5	TRBV5-1	.	TGCGCCAGCAGCTTGCAGACAGGCGGCCTGGAGACCCAGTACTTC	CASSLQTGGLETQYF
.	TRBJ2-7	TRBV5-1	.	TGCGCCAGCAGCTTGGCCTGGGGAAGCGCCTACGAGCAGTACTTC	CASSLAWGSAYEQYF
.	TRBJ2-3	TRBV6-1	.	TGTGCCAGCAAACAGTTCAGCACAGATACGCAGTATTTT	CASKQFSTDTQYF
.	TRBJ1-5	TRBV6-6	.	TGTGCCACCAGACAGGGCAATCAGCCCCAGCATTTT	CATRQGNQPQHF
few	TRBJ2-7	TRBV2	TRBD1	TGTGCCAGCAGTCAGGGGGTCTACGAGCAGTACTTC	CASSQGVYEQYF
.	TRBJ1-3	TRBV16	.	TGTGCCAGCAGCCAATCGAGGGTAGAGGGAAACACCATATATTTT	CASSQSRVEGNTIYF